This entry is about one T cell receptor beta chain. The target of this receptor is not known. Within one base of it there is no much larger clone, and no base qualities were kept. V is clipped by 6 bases and J by 7 bases, and the sequence between their germline boundaries is 13 bases long. CDR1 and CDR2 (ENHRY, SYGVKD) derive from the germline V gene. The CDR3 sequence holds 14 residues, the cysteine and phenylalanine included. Just CDR3 DNA is preserved here, 42 bases in frame from base 1. The sample comes from a study of blood T cells in healthy people across ages (dated by TCRdb to the mid-2010s). Background for the entire study: In model experiments, template switching captured about one uniquely barcoded TCR beta cDNA molecule for every two T cells. The donors were split into four age groups: young (average around 15 years), middle-aged (nearly 40), aged (more than 55) and long-lived (about 74). Age-related changes in TCR beta repertoire diversity were measured in the study by deep sequencing normalized with unique cDNA molecular identifiers. To avoid experimental bias, donors of different ages were spread randomly across the sequencing lanes. The study analyzed two additional independent replicas of 1 million unique cDNA reads from the same blood draw for two donors, one aged 18 to 30 and one aged 80 or older.

The receptor library was made with 5' RACE. These reads were obtained on an Illumina HiSeq 2500. A second roughly 6 to 12 cycle PCR used a sample-barcoded 5' primer and a J-beta primer mix. A template-switch 5' adaptor carrying 12 random nucleotides introduced a unique molecular identifier onto each TCR beta cDNA molecule. Each sample yielded at least 2.5 million CDR3-containing paired-end reads. The Mint cDNA synthesis kit, primed by a TRBC-specific oligonucleotide, was used to synthesize first-strand cDNA from all RNA. Following uracil-DNA glycosylase treatment, a first 18-cycle PCR with universal primers M1SS and BC2_uni_R was performed on all cDNA. The original pipeline was this. For normalization, 1 million high-quality reads were randomly selected from each sample, with every read carrying a distinct molecular identifier. Reads sharing molecular identifiers were discarded rather than binned into consensus sequences. MiTCR, run with a Q25 quality threshold and the strictest error-elimination algorithm, handled CDR3 identification, clonotype clustering and error correction. Lower-bound total TCR beta diversity was estimated with a nonparametric unseen species model using Euler transformation. TCRdb reran the public reads through fastp at Q25 and MiXCR, keeping productive beta chains. Rows are combined by CDR3 protein, so each entry shows the most common genes and DNA. In this record, the V and J calls reflect TCRdb's handling and not the investigators' own analysis. The sample profile shows around 800,000 distinct CDR3 sequences; 55% to 65% of them were found once. Together, the top ten hold about a quarter of the sample.

The donors were around 39 Caucasian individuals from Russia, aged roughly 6 to 100 years, who were systemically healthy. Around 9.8 milliliters of peripheral blood were collected from each donor into EDTA-treated Vacutainer tubes. Ficoll-Paque density-gradient centrifugation was used to isolate PBMCs, with at least 7 million per sample. Total RNA was extracted from PBMCs with Trizol reagent, with at least 6 micrograms obtained per sample. For every donor, flow cytometry on a PBMC aliquot measured the percentage of naive CD45RAhigh/CD27high T cells. Summary of the overall study and its limitations: Observed TCR beta diversity per million T cells fell roughly linearly with age, and a significant reduction was already apparent by age approximately 41. The CMV infection status of donors was not known, potentially confounding age-related changes in expanded clonotypes. Conclusive comparison of naive and antigen-experienced compartments was prevented by the profiling of bulk unsorted PBMCs. Estimates of total diversity based on one million sequenced T cells were considered lower bounds and underestimates. The long-lived group showed more naive CD4+ T cells, fewer expanded clones and increased TCR diversity than the aged group, suggesting age selection. The percentage of naive T cells measured by flow cytometry correlated strongly with observed TCR beta diversity.

Specimen: blood. This TCR came from a man in his thirties or forties in good health. The V gene is TRBV10-3 and the J gene is TRBJ1-6; matching of 5 bases hints at TRBD1 as the D gene. The CDR3 in this case is CAISPDGQNSPLHF. The DNA sequence is TGTGCCATCAGCCCGGACGGACAAAATTCACCCCTCCACTTT.